The sequence of this TCR beta chain was determined in a study of T cells in Graves' hyperthyroidism and ophthalmopathy. This clonotype occurred many times. Amplification yielded TCR beta CDR3 regions, with RNA transcripts as the source. HTBI primers drove first-round RT-PCR of the TCR CDR3. TCRdb itself ran the multiplex PCR reads through MiXCR, one entry per CDR3 protein. The table records approximately 370,000 distinct CDR3 sequences, 15% to 20% of them present only once. These patients, aged 18 to 65, had recently diagnosed hyperthyroidism lasting under 2 months. Input material: blood. This clonotype was sampled from a woman aged 25 to 39 with Graves' hyperthyroidism that later progressed to Graves' ophthalmopathy.

CDR3 sequence: CASSARPRAQETQFF. As DNA, the CDR3 is TGTGCCAGCAGTGCACGCCCAAGGGCCCAAGAGACCCAGTTCTTC. The chain uses TRBV2 and TRBJ2-5, with D uncertain. The J call may be mistaken, given a closer DNA end match to TRBJ2-1. This CDR3 has 15 residues. CDR1 and CDR2 (germline): SNHLY, FYNNEI.